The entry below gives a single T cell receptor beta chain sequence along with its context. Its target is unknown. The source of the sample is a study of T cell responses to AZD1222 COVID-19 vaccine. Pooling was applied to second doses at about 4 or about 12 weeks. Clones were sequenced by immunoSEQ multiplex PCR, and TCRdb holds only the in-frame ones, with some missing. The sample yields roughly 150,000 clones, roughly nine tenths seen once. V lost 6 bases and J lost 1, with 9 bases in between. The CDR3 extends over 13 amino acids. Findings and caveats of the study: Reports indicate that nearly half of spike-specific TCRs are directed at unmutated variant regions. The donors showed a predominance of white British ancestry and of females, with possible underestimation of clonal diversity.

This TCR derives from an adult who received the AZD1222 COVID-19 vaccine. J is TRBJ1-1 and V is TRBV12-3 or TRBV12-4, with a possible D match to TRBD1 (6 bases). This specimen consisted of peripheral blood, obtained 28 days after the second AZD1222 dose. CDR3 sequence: CASSGDKNTEAFF. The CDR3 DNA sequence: TGTGCCAGCAGCGGGGACAAGAACACTGAAGCTTTCTTT.